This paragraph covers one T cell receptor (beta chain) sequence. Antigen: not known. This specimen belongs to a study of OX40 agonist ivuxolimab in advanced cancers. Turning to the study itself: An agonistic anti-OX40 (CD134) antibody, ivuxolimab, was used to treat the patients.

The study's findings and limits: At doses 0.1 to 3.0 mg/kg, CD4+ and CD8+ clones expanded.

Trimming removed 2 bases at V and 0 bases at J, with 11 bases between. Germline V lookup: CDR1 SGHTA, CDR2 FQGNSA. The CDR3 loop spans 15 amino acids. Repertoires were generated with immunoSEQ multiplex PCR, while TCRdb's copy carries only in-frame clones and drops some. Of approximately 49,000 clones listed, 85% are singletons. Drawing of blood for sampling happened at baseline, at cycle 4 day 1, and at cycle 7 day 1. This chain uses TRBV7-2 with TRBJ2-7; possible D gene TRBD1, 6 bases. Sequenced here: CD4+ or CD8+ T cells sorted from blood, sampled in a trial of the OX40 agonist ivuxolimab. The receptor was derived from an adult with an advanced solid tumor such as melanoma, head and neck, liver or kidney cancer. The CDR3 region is CASSLPGQSSYEQYV. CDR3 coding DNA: TGTGCCAGCAGCTTACCCGGACAGAGCTCCTACGAGCAGTACGTC.